This T cell receptor (beta chain) appears in the sequencing data of a study of cytomegalovirus exposure and HLA in healthy donors. In the study overall: An early release of data contained 70 million to 95 million unique TCRs, which came from HLA-typed donors.

Germline trimming cut 6 bases from V and 4 bases from J; bases unmatched to any gene: 5. This CDR3 comprises 13 residues. CDR1 and CDR2 (germline): SGHDN, FVKESK. This clone was seen a handful of times. The PCR made use of 60 Vbeta and 13 Jbeta primers. The method was immunoSEQ multiplex PCR; TCRdb's version includes in-frame clones alone and lacks a portion of them. The table records about 94,000 clones, under 80% of them present only once. Sequenced input: PBMCs. The chain recombines TRBV14 with TRBJ1-2; 7 nucleotides agree with TRBD1. The TCR sequence derives from a man in his forties or fifties in good health and CMV-seropositive. The CDR3, as DNA: TGTGCCAGCAGTCGGCAGGGGGGCTATGGCTACACCTTC. Translation gives CASSRQGGYGYTF.